This T cell receptor beta chain is from a study of OX40 agonist ivuxolimab in advanced cancers. Study background: A history of anti-PD-1, anti-PD-L1 or anti-CTLA-4 therapy was acceptable, and 40% to 45% had some.

V lost 6 bases to trimming and J lost 7 bases, with 6 bases between them. This CDR3 spans 10 amino acids. Germline CDR1 and CDR2: MDHEN and SYDVKM. Clones were sequenced by immunoSEQ multiplex PCR, and TCRdb holds only the in-frame ones, with some missing. The repertoire holds about 62,000 clones, with approximately 85% as singletons. This clone was observed a single time. Patients had blood sampled at baseline and again on cycle 4 day 1 and cycle 7 day 1. The material was CD4+ or CD8+ T cells sorted from blood, obtained in a trial of the OX40 agonist ivuxolimab. The origin of this receptor is an adult with an advanced solid tumor such as melanoma, head and neck, liver or kidney cancer. The rearrangement joins TRBV28 to TRBJ1-2; D unresolved. CDR3 DNA: TGTGCCAGCAGGCTCTCTGGCTACACCTTC. Amino acid sequence: CASRLSGYTF.